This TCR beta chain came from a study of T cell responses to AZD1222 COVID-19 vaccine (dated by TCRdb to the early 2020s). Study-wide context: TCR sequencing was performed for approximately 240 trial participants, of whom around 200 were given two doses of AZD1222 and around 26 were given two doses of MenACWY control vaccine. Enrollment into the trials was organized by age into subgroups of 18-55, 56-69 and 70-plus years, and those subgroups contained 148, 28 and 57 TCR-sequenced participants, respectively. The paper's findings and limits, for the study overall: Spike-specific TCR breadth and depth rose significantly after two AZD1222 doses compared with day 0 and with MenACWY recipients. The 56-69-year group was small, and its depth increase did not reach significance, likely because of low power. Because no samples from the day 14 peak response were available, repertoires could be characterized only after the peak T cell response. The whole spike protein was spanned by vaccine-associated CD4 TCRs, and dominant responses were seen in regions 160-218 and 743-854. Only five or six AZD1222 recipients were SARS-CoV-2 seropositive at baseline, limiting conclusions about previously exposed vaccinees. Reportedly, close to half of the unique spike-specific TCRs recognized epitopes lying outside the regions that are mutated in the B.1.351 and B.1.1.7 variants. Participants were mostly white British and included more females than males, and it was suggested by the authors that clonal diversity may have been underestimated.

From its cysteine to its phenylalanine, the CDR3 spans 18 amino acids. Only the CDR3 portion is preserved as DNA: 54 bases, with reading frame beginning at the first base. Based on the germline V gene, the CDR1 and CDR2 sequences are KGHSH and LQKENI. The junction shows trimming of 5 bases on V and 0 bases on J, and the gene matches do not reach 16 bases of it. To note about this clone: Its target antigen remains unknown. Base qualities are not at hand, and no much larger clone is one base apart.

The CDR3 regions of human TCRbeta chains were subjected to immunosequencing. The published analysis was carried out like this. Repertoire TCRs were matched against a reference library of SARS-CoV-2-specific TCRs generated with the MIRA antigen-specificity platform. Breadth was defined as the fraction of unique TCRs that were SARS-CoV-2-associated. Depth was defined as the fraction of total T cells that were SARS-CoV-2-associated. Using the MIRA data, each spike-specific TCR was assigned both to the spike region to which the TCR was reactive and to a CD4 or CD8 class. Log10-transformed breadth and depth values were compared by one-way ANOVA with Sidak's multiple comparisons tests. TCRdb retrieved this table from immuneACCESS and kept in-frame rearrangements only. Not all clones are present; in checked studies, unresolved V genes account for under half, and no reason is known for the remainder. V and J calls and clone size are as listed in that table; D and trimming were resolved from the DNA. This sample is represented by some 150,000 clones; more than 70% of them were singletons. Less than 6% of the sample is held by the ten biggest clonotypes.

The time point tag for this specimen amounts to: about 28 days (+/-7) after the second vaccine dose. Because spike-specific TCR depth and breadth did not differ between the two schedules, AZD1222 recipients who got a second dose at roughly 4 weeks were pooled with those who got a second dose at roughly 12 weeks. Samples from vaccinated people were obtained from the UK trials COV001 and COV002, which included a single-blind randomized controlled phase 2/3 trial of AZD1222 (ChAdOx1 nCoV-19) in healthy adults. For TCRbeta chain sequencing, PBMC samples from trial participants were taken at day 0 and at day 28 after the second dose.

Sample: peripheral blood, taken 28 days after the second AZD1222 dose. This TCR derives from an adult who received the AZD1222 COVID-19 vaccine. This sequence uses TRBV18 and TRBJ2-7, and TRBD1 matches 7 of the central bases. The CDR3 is CASSSTSNRDSDSYEQYF. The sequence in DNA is TGTGCCAGCTCATCGACCTCGAACCGGGACAGCGACTCCTACGAGCAGTACTTC. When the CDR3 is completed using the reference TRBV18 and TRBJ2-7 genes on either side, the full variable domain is NAGVMQNPRHLVRRRGQEARLRCSPMKGHSHVYWYRQLPEEGLKFMVYLQKENIIDESGMPKERFSAEFPKEGPSILRIQQVVRGDSAAYFCASSSTSNRDSDSYEQYFGPGTRLTVT.